Detailed here is one TCR beta chain. Authors' analysis steps: Estimation of nucleated cell counts relied on the amplification of reference gene primers. TCRdb keeps only in-frame clones here, not all; method: immunoSEQ multiplex PCR. Clonal size and the V and J genes are those of that table, whereas D and trimming came from the DNA. Among about 54,000 clones, about 90% were seen once, and the ten largest hold about 7.3%. This sample stems from a study of blood T cell repertoires in COVID-19. About the research overall: Samples of COVID-19 (acute and convalescent) were obtained from the United States, Italy and Spain. The cDNA or gDNA used as material had been derived from T cells, B-cell-depleted T cells, or PBMCs.

From germline, CDR1 is SGHRS and CDR2 YFSETQ. The V end lost 2 bases, the J end lost 7 bases, and 7 bases lay between the germline ends. The CDR3 covers 12 residues. The sequence was obtained from a woman aged 55-69 years with active or convalescent COVID-19. V gene TRBV5-1 combines with J gene TRBJ2-1; D ambiguous. Sequencing input: peripheral blood. CDR3 coding DNA: TGCGCCAGCAGCTTCCCCGCGAATGAGCAGTTCTTC. This translates into CASSFPANEQFF.